This is a list of T cell receptor beta chains from one sample in a study of CD8+ T cells in alopecia areata. Produced via immunoSEQ multiplex PCR; TCRdb's table is partial and in-frame only. The data contain some 180,000 clones, 53% of them singletons. The sample was CD8+ T cells sorted from blood, taken at week 24, from a patient treated with tofacitinib. Source of these receptors: a human donor with alopecia areata. The CDR3 runs from the conserved cysteine through the conserved F or W. A D gene is named only where the DNA matches it firmly. Part of the rows lack a size; the others show once, few, many or a class for expanded clones.

J gene: TRBJ1-2
clone size: NA
D gene: TRBD1
V gene: TRBV10-3
CDR3 protein: CAISAGTAVPLDGYTF
CDR3 DNA: TGTGCCATCAGCGCAGGGACAGCCGTCCCCTTAGACGGCTACACCTTC

J gene: TRBJ1-1
clone size: NA
D gene: NA
V gene: TRBV4-3
CDR3 protein: CASSQEKEGDTEAFF
CDR3 DNA: TGCGCCAGCAGCCAAGAGAAGGAAGGGGACACTGAAGCTTTCTTT

J gene: TRBJ2-7
clone size: NA
D gene: TRBD1
V gene: TRBV30
CDR3 protein: CAWDRTGDEQYF
CDR3 DNA: TGTGCCTGGGACAGGACAGGAGACGAGCAGTACTTC

J gene: TRBJ1-2
clone size: few
D gene: NA
V gene: TRBV27
CDR3 protein: CASSSAGLGGYTF
CDR3 DNA: TGTGCCAGCAGTTCGGCGGGGTTGGGTGGCTACACCTTC

J gene: TRBJ1-1
clone size: few
D gene: NA
V gene: TRBV15
CDR3 protein: CATSRVPLVEAFF
CDR3 DNA: TGTGCCACCAGCAGAGTTCCGCTCGTGGAAGCTTTCTTT

J gene: TRBJ1-2
clone size: NA
D gene: NA
V gene: TRBV30
CDR3 protein: CAWSVHRETNYGYTF
CDR3 DNA: TGTGCCTGGAGTGTTCATAGGGAAACTAACTATGGCTACACCTTC

J gene: TRBJ2-7
clone size: once
D gene: TRBD2
V gene: TRBV29-1
CDR3 protein: CSVVGGKYEQYF
CDR3 DNA: TGCAGCGTTGTGGGGGGGAAATACGAGCAGTACTTC

J gene: TRBJ1-1
clone size: few
D gene: NA
V gene: TRBV28
CDR3 protein: CASSLSRDTEAFF
CDR3 DNA: TGTGCCAGCAGTTTATCACGGGACACTGAAGCTTTCTTT

J gene: TRBJ2-7
clone size: few
D gene: NA
V gene: TRBV5-1
CDR3 protein: CASSLVGQGRNEQYF
CDR3 DNA: TGCGCCAGCAGCTTAGTAGGACAAGGCAGGAACGAGCAGTACTTC

J gene: TRBJ2-3
clone size: NA
D gene: TRBD1
V gene: TRBV29-1
CDR3 protein: CSVEAQLPTGGTDTQYF
CDR3 DNA: TGCAGCGTTGAAGCTCAACTACCGACAGGGGGGACAGATACGCAGTATTTT

J gene: TRBJ1-6
clone size: NA
D gene: NA
V gene: TRBV25-1
CDR3 protein: CASKEDGSYSPLHF
CDR3 DNA: TGTGCCAGCAAAGAAGACGGGTCCTATTCACCCCTCCACTTT

J gene: TRBJ2-6
clone size: few
D gene: NA
V gene: TRBV25-1
CDR3 protein: CASSPGSGANVLTF
CDR3 DNA: TGTGCCAGCAGTCCAGGATCTGGGGCCAACGTCCTGACTTTC

J gene: TRBJ1-3
clone size: few
D gene: NA
V gene: TRBV19
CDR3 protein: CASSDWSPGNTIYF
CDR3 DNA: TGTGCCAGTAGTGACTGGAGCCCTGGAAACACCATATATTTT

J gene: TRBJ2-3
clone size: NA
D gene: NA
V gene: TRBV6-4
CDR3 protein: CASSDSIGGGVMPDTQYF
CDR3 DNA: TGTGCCAGCAGTGACTCGATAGGCGGCGGGGTAATGCCAGATACGCAGTATTTT

J gene: TRBJ2-2
clone size: few
D gene: TRBD2
V gene: TRBV5-1
CDR3 protein: CASSSGLADTGELFF
CDR3 DNA: TGCGCCAGCAGCTCAGGACTAGCAGACACCGGGGAGCTGTTTTTT

J gene: TRBJ2-1
clone size: NA
D gene: NA
V gene: TRBV4-3
CDR3 protein: CASSPFLNNEQFF
CDR3 DNA: TGCGCCAGCAGCCCTTTCCTTAACAATGAGCAGTTCTTC

J gene: TRBJ2-3
clone size: NA
D gene: NA
V gene: TRBV5-1
CDR3 protein: CASRRGSDTQYF
CDR3 DNA: TGCGCCAGCCGTCGGGGGTCAGATACGCAGTATTTT

J gene: TRBJ1-1
clone size: few
D gene: NA
V gene: TRBV7-3
CDR3 protein: CASSSRGYPYTEAFF
CDR3 DNA: TGTGCCAGCAGCTCGCGGGGCTACCCTTACACTGAAGCTTTCTTT

J gene: TRBJ2-2
clone size: NA
D gene: TRBD1
V gene: TRBV14
CDR3 protein: CASSQDWTGNTGELFF
CDR3 DNA: TGTGCCAGCAGCCAAGATTGGACAGGGAACACCGGGGAGCTGTTTTTT

J gene: TRBJ1-1
clone size: NA
D gene: NA
V gene: TRBV7-9
CDR3 protein: CASSPTPDGGDTEAFF
CDR3 DNA: TGTGCCAGCAGCCCGACCCCGGACGGGGGGGACACTGAAGCTTTCTTT

J gene: TRBJ2-5
clone size: few
D gene: NA
V gene: TRBV30
CDR3 protein: CAWIPTSGQETQYF
CDR3 DNA: TGTGCCTGGATCCCTACTAGTGGCCAAGAGACCCAGTACTTC

J gene: TRBJ2-3
clone size: NA
D gene: TRBD1
V gene: TRBV2
CDR3 protein: CASSGDREYTDTQYF
CDR3 DNA: TGTGCCAGCAGTGGGGACAGGGAGTACACAGATACGCAGTATTTT

J gene: TRBJ1-1
clone size: few
D gene: TRBD1
V gene: TRBV29-1
CDR3 protein: CSVMDRANTEAFF
CDR3 DNA: TGCAGCGTGATGGACAGGGCGAACACTGAAGCTTTCTTT

J gene: TRBJ1-6
clone size: NA
D gene: TRBD1
V gene: TRBV28
CDR3 protein: CASSPGQRLNSPLHF
CDR3 DNA: TGTGCCAGCAGTCCGGGACAGAGACTGAATTCACCCCTCCACTTT

J gene: TRBJ2-5
clone size: few
D gene: NA
V gene: TRBV14
CDR3 protein: CASSQDERIQETQYF
CDR3 DNA: TGTGCCAGCAGCCAAGATGAACGGATCCAAGAGACCCAGTACTTC

J gene: TRBJ2-3
clone size: once
D gene: NA
V gene: TRBV5-6
CDR3 protein: CASSPRHRTSTDTQYF
CDR3 DNA: TGTGCCAGCAGCCCAAGGCACCGGACTAGCACAGATACGCAGTATTTT

J gene: TRBJ2-5
clone size: NA
D gene: NA
V gene: TRBV5-1
CDR3 protein: CASGLWASEETQYF
CDR3 DNA: TGCGCCAGCGGCTTGTGGGCATCCGAAGAGACCCAGTACTTC

J gene: TRBJ1-2
clone size: NA
D gene: NA
V gene: TRBV11-2
CDR3 protein: CASSLRPRQDGYTF
CDR3 DNA: TGTGCCAGCAGCTTGAGGCCCCGACAGGATGGCTACACCTTC

J gene: TRBJ1-4
clone size: NA
D gene: NA
V gene: TRBV30
CDR3 protein: CAWSVGSRNEKLFF
CDR3 DNA: TGTGCCTGGAGTGTAGGGAGCCGTAATGAAAAACTGTTTTTT

J gene: TRBJ2-7
clone size: NA
D gene: TRBD1
V gene: TRBV2
CDR3 protein: CASSEGFEGAYEQYF
CDR3 DNA: TGTGCCAGCAGTGAGGGCTTTGAGGGGGCATACGAGCAGTACTTC

J gene: TRBJ2-7
clone size: NA
D gene: NA
V gene: TRBV20-1
CDR3 protein: CSARVGSEQYF
CDR3 DNA: TGCAGTGCTAGAGTGGGAAGCGAGCAGTACTTC